This T cell receptor beta chain was sequenced in a study of regulatory T cells in long-lasting Graves disease. Whole-study context: Positive TSH receptor antibodies alongside over 5 years of antithyroid drugs were what marked Graves' disease as persistent.

The CDR3 sequence is 13 residues long. Germline V CDR1 and CDR2: KGHSH, LQKENI. The V end was cut by 8 bases, the J end by 1 base, with 11 bases between. Sample time point: persistent/refractory GD, antithyroid drugs over 5 years with positive TRAb. RNA isolated from PBMCs was used to make the TCR library. Patients met American Thyroid Association criteria for Graves' disease. Overall study results and limits: Persistent disease preferred TRBV28, TRBJ1-2 and TRBJ2-5.

The TCR beta library used iRepertoire HTBI primers with Arm-PCR amplification of CDR3. In the original analysis: Analysis of the samples identified under 80 TRBV and around 15 TRBJ segments. TCRdb itself ran the multiplex PCR reads through MiXCR, one entry per CDR3 protein. The V and J calls were determined by TCRdb, not by the authors. The sample shows some 280,000 distinct CDR3 sequences, 22% of them seen only once. This clonotype was seen at least ten times. Antigen: not known. The TCR originated in a female donor with Graves disease. The chain combines TRBV18 with TRBJ1-1; D remains ambiguous. The material was peripheral blood mononuclear cells (PBMCs), obtained when the disease was refractory, from a patient treated with antithyroid drugs. For the CDR3, the DNA is TGTGCCAGCAGTCCTCGTGGGAACACTGAAGCTTTCTTT. This gives the protein CASSPRGNTEAFF.